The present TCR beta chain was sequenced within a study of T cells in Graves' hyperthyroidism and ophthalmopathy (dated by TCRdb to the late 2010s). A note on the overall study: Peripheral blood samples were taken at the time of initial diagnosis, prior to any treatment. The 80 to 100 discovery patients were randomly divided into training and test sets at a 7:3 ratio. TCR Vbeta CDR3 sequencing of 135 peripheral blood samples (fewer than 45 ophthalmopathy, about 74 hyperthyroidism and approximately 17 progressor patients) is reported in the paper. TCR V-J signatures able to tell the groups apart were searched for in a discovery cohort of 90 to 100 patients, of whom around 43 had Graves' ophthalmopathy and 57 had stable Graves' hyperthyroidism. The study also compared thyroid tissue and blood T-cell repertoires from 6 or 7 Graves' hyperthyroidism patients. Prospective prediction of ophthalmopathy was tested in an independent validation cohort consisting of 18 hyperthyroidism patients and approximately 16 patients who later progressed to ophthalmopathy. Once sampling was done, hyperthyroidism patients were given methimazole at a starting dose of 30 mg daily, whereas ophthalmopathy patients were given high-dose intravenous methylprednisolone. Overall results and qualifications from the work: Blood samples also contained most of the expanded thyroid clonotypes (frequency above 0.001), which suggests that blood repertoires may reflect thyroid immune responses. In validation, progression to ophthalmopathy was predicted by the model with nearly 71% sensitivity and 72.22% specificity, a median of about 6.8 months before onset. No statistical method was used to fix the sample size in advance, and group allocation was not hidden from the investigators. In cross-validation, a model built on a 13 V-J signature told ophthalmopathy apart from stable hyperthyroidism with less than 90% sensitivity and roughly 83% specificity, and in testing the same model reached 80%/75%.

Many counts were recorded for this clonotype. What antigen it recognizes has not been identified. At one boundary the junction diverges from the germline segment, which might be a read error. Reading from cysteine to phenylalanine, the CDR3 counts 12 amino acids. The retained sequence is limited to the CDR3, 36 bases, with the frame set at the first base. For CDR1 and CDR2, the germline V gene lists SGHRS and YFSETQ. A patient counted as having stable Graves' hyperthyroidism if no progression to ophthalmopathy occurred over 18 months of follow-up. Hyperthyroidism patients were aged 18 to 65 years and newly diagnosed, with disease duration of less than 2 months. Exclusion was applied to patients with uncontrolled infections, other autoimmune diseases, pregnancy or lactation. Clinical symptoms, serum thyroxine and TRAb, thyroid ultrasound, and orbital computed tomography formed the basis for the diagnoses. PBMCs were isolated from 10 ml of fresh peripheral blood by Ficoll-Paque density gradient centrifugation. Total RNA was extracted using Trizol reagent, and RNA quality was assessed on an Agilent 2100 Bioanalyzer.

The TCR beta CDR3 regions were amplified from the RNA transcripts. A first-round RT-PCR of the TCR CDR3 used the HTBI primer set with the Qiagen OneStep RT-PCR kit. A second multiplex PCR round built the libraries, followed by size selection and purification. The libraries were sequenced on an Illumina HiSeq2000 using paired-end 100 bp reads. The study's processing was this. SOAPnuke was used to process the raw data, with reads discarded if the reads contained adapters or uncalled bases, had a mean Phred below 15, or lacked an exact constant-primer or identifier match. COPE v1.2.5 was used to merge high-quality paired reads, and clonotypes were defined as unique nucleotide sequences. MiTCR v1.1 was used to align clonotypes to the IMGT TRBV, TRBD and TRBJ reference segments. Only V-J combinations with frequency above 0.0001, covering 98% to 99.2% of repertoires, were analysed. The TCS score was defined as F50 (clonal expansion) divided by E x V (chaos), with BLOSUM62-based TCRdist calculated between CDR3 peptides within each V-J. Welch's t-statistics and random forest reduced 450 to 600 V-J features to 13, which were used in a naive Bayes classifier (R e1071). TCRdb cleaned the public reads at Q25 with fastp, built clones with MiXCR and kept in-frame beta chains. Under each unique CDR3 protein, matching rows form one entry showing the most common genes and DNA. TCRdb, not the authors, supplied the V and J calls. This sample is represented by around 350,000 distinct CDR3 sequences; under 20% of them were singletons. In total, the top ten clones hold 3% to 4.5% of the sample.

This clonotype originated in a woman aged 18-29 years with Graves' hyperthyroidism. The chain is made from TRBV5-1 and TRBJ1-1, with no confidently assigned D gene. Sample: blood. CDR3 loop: CASSLGSTEAFF. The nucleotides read TGTGCCAGCAGCTTAGGGAGCACTGAAGCTTTCTTT.